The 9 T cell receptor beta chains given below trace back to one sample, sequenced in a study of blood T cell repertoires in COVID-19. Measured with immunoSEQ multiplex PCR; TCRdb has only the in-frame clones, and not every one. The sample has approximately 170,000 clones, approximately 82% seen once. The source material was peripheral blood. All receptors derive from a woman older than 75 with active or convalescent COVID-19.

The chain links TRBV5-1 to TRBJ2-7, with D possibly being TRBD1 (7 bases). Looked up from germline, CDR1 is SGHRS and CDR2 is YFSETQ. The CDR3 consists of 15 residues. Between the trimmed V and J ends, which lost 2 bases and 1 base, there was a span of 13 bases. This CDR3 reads CASSFRPGGSYEQYF. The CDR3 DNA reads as TGCGCCAGCAGCTTCCGGCCAGGGGGGTCCTACGAGCAGTACTTC.

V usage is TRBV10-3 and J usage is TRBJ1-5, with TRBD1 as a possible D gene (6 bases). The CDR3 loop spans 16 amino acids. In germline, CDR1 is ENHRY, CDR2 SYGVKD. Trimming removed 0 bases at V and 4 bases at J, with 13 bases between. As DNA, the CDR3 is TGTGCCATCAGTGAGTCGATAACAGGGAATAATCAGCCCCAGCATTTT. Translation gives CAISESITGNNQPQHF.

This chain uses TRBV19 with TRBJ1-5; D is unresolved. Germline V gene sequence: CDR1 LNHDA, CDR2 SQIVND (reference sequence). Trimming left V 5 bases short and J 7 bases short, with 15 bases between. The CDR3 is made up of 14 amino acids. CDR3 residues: CASSLAASGQPQHF. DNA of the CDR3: TGTGCCAGTAGTCTCGCGGCCTCGGGGCAGCCCCAGCATTTT.

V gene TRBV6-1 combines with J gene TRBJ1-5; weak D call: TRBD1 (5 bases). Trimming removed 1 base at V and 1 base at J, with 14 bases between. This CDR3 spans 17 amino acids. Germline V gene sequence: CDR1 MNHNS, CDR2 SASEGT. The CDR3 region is CASSEGRPGRSNQPQHF. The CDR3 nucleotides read TGTGCCAGCAGTGAAGGTAGGCCAGGGCGAAGCAATCAGCCCCAGCATTTT.

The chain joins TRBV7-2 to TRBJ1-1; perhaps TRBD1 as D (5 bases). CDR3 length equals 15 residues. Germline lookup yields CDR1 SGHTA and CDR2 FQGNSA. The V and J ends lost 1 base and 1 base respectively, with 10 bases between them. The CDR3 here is CASSLVRRGNTEAFF. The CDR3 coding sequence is TGTGCCAGCAGCTTAGTACGGAGGGGGAACACTGAAGCTTTCTTT.

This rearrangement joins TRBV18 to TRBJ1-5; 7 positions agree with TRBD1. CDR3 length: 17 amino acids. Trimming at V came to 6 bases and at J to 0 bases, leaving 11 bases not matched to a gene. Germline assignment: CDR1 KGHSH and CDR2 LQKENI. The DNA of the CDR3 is TGTGCCAGCTCTCCTTCCGAAGGGGGCAATAGCAATCAGCCCCAGCATTTT. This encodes CASSPSEGGNSNQPQHF.

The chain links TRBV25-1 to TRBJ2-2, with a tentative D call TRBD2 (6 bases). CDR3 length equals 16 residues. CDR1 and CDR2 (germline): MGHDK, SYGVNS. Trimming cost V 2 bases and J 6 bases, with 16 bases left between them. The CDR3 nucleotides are TGTGCCAGCAGTGAAACGGGACGGGAGACCCCCGGGGAGCTGTTTTTT. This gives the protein CASSETGRETPGELFF.

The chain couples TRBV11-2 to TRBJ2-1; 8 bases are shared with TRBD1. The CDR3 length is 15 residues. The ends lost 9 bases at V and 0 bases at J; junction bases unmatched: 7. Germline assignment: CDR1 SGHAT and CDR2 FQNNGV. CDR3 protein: CASVVDRASYNEQFF. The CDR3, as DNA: TGTGCCAGTGTGGTGGACAGGGCCTCCTACAATGAGCAGTTCTTC. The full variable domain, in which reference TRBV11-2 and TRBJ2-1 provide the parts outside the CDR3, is EAGVAQSPRYKIIEKRQSVAFWCNPISGHATLYWYQQILGQGPKLLIQFQNNGVVDDSQLPKDRFSAERLKGVDSTLKIQPAKLEDSAVYLCASVVDRASYNEQFFGPGTRLTVL.

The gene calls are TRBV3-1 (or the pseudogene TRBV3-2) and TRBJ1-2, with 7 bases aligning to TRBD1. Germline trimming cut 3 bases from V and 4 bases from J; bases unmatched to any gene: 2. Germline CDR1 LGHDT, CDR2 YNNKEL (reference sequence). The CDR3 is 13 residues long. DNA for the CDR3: TGTGCCAGCAGCCACGGACAGGTCTATGGCTACACCTTC. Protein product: CASSHGQVYGYTF.